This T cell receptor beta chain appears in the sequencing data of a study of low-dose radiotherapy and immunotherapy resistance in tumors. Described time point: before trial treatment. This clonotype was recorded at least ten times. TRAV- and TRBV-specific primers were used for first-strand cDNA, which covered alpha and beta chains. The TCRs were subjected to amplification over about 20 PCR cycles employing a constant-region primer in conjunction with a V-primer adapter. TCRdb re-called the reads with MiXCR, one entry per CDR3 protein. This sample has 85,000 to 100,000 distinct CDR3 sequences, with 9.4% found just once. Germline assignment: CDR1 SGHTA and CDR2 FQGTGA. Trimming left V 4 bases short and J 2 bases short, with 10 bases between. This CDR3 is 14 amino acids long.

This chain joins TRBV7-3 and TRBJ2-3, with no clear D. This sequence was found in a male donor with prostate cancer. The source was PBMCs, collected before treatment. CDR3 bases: TGTGCCAGCAGCTCCTATTACACCACAGATACGCAGTATTTT. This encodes CASSSYYTTDTQYF.